This T cell receptor (beta chain) derives from a study of T cell changes during pregnancy in multiple sclerosis. TCRdb's table, derived via immunoSEQ multiplex PCR, lists solely in-frame clones and lacks some. The sample contains 45,000 to 60,000 clones, almost 95% of which appear only once. Trimming took off 7 bases at V and 7 bases at J, with 11 bases between the two ends. CDR3 size: 11 residues. Germline values: CDR1 SEHNR, CDR2 FQNEAQ (reference sequence). The receptor's source is a female donor with multiple sclerosis, enrolled in a pregnancy study. The chain is built from TRBV7-9 and TRBJ2-7, with no clear D. The source material was CD4+ T cells from peripheral blood mononuclear cells, sampled in the third trimester of pregnancy. The CDR3 is CASNISGEQYF. In DNA, the CDR3 is TGTGCCAGCAATATCTCGGGTGAGCAGTACTTC.